This T cell receptor (beta chain) was documented in a study of T cells in Graves' hyperthyroidism and ophthalmopathy. The study, taken as a whole, reports: Most thyroid clonotypes expanded above 0.001 were also detected in blood.

Ophthalmopathy patients all had a Clinical Activity Score of at least 3, a NOSPECS grade of at least 4 and disease under 3 months old. Clinical symptoms, serum thyroxine and TRAb, thyroid ultrasound and orbital computed tomography together formed the diagnostic basis. TCR beta CDR3 regions were amplified from RNA. With the HTBI primer set, the TCR CDR3 went through a first round of RT-PCR. In TCRdb, the multiplex PCR reads were re-called with MiXCR into one record per CDR3 protein. Of around 600,000 distinct CDR3 sequences listed, roughly 14% were seen once; the top ten hold under 15%. This clonotype was detected many times. As yet, its antigen is unknown. V lost 3 bases and J lost 5, with 19 bases in between. Germline-derived CDR1 and CDR2 are DFQATT and SNEGSKA (reference sequence). This CDR3 has 15 residues.

The chain carries TRBV20-1 and TRBJ1-1; perhaps TRBD1 as D (5 bases). The receptor was derived from a woman between 50 and 59 years old with Graves' ophthalmopathy. Sequenced: blood. CDR3 sequence: CSASWGPNRGTEAFF. The CDR3 DNA follows: TGCAGTGCTAGTTGGGGCCCTAACCGCGGGACTGAAGCTTTCTTT.